This T cell receptor (beta chain) originates from a study of blood T cell repertoires in COVID-19. Background on the study: COVID-19 samples collected from the United States, Italy and Spain covered acute and convalescent phases.

Across fewer than 25 US areas, participants ranged in age from 18 to 89 years. Either two negative PCRs, clearance, or symptom resolution qualified Cohort 3 donors as recovered. In the original processing: Estimation of nucleated cell counts relied on the amplification of reference gene primers. Some clones are missing from TCRdb's copy, which holds only in-frame ones; the method was immunoSEQ multiplex PCR. The V and J calls and clone size are taken from that table; D and trimming were inferred from the DNA. The table includes approximately 290,000 clones, about nine tenths detected once. In germline, CDR1 is SGHAT, CDR2 FQNNGV. The germline V and J ends were trimmed by 2 bases and 1 base, with 11 bases remaining between them. CDR3 length equals 16 residues.

The material sequenced was PBMCs or T cells enriched from blood (not recorded which). The TCR was taken from a woman under 40 who had recovered from COVID-19. The rearrangement joins TRBV11-2 to TRBJ2-2; possible D gene TRBD2, 5 bases. In DNA, the CDR3 is TGTGCCAGCAGCTTACCGCCTAGCAGGAACACCGGGGAGCTGTTTTTT. This codes for CASSLPPSRNTGELFF. The full variable domain, in which reference TRBV11-2 and TRBJ2-2 provide the parts outside the CDR3, is EAGVAQSPRYKIIEKRQSVAFWCNPISGHATLYWYQQILGQGPKLLIQFQNNGVVDDSQLPKDRFSAERLKGVDSTLKIQPAKLEDSAVYLCASSLPPSRNTGELFFGEGSRLTVL.